The 23 T cell receptor beta chains below were found in one sample sequenced in a study of shared clonotypes between healthy human individuals (dated by TCRdb to about 2020). Library creation used the immunoSEQ multiplex PCR assay. Imported from immuneACCESS, the table was reduced by TCRdb to in-frame sequences with V and J called. These copies leave out some clones; in studies compared against another copy, an unresolved V gene accounts for under half, and the cause of the remainder is not known. In all, the sample holds approximately 480,000 clones, and around 79% of those were seen once. Approximately 13% of the sample is held by the ten biggest clonotypes. Sequenced material: PBMCs. These TCRs come from a woman aged 40 to 50 in good health. Some clones in this sample may be carry-over from other donors' samples.

The chain has TRBV30 and TRBJ2-2; a weak D match, TRBD1 (5 bases). Germline CDR1 GTSNPN, CDR2 SVGIG (reference sequence). CDR3 size: 15 residues. The V end was cut by 2 bases, the J end by 5 bases, with 15 bases between. The DNA for the CDR3 is TGTGCCTGGAGTTCCGGCAGGGTGGGGACCGGGGAGCTGTTTTTT. It specifies CAWSSGRVGTGELFF.

V usage is TRBV29-1 and J usage is TRBJ2-3, with 7 bases aligning to TRBD2. The V gene end was trimmed by 4 bases and the J gene end by 3 bases; junction bases not matched to a gene: 7. There are 14 residues in the CDR3. Germline-derived CDR1 and CDR2 are SQVTM and ANQGSEA. The CDR3 region has the DNA TGCAGCGTTGTTCGGCTAGCGGTTACAGATACGCAGTATTTT. This codes for CSVVRLAVTDTQYF.

The rearrangement links TRBV10-1 to TRBJ2-2; D is ambiguous. V lost 6 bases, J lost 0 bases, and 11 bases lay in between. CDR1 is WNHNN, CDR2 SYGVQD, per germline (reference sequence). This CDR3 has 15 residues. This chain's CDR3 is CASRDDNSNTGELFF. In nucleotides, the CDR3 is TGCGCCAGCAGGGATGACAACTCGAACACCGGGGAGCTGTTTTTT.

The V and J genes are TRBV18 and TRBJ1-2; unclear D gene. The CDR3 runs to 13 residues. V lost 2 bases, J lost 8 bases, and 12 bases lay in between. The V gene's germline CDR1 is KGHSH and CDR2 LQKENI. The CDR3: CASSPDNLRGYTF. DNA of the CDR3: TGTGCCAGCTCACCAGACAACCTTCGGGGCTACACCTTC.

The CDR3 nucleotides read TGTGCCAGCAGTTCCATATCAGTGAGCTATAGCAATCAGCCCCAGCATTTT. This codes for CASSSISVSYSNQPQHF. The gene calls are TRBV28 and TRBJ1-5, with D uncertain. CDR1 and CDR2 (germline): MDHEN, SYDVKM. The V end was cut by 4 bases, the J end by 0 bases, with 16 bases between. The CDR3 is made up of 17 amino acids. Together with reference TRBV28 and TRBJ1-5, the CDR3 gives the full variable domain: DVKVTQSSRYLVKRTGEKVFLECVQDMDHENMFWYRQDPGLGLRLIYFSYDVKMKEKGDIPEGYSVSREKKERFSLILESASTNQTSMYLCASSSISVSYSNQPQHFGDGTRLSIL.

The chain links TRBV11-2 to TRBJ2-3; perhaps TRBD2 as D (5 bases). V lost 1 base and J 5 bases, leaving 16 bases between the germline ends. CDR1 and CDR2 (germline): SGHAT, FQNNGV. The length of the CDR3 is 16 residues. The CDR3 sequence is CASSLVTSDSIDTQYF. In DNA, the CDR3 is TGTGCCAGCAGCTTAGTCACCTCGGACTCAATAGATACGCAGTATTTT.

The chain couples TRBV7-3 to TRBJ2-5; D is possibly TRBD1 (6 bases). This CDR3 is 13 amino acids long. Deletions cut 5 bases from V and 5 bases from J, with 12 bases between. Germline V gives CDR1 SGHTA, CDR2 FQGTGA. This CDR3 is CASSQGNRETQYF. The CDR3 DNA is TGTGCCAGCAGCCAGGGGAACAGGGAGACCCAGTACTTC.

In the case of this clone: This likely comes from a read error, as the CDR3 has no conserved phenylalanine or tryptophan at its end. As DNA, the CDR3 is TGTGCCAGCAGATTAGGGACTAGCGGGAGTCGAGGTGAGCAGTACTTA. This translates into CASRLGTSGSRGEQYL. This chain joins TRBV25-1 and TRBJ2-7, with 14 bases lining up with TRBD2. The CDR3 has 16 amino acids. The V and J ends lost 6 bases and 7 bases, in that order; junction bases with no gene match: 11. The germline gives CDR1 MGHDK, CDR2 SYGVNS.

Here the CDR3 reads CSVAGTAGYGYTF. Here the CDR3 DNA reads TGCAGCGTCGCAGGAACTGCTGGCTATGGCTACACCTTC. This chain joins TRBV29-1 and TRBJ1-2; D gene ambiguous. Trimming stripped 6 bases from V and 4 bases from J, with 15 bases between. The CDR3 totals 13 residues. CDR1 SQVTM and CDR2 ANQGSEA come from the germline V gene. The full variable domain, in which reference TRBV29-1 and TRBJ1-2 provide the parts outside the CDR3, is SAVISQKPSRDICQRGTSLTIQCQVDSQVTMMFWYRQQPGQSLTLIATANQGSEATYESGFVIDKFPISRPNLTFSTLTVSNMSPEDSSIYLCSVAGTAGYGYTFGSGTRLTVV.

This chain uses TRBV2 with TRBJ2-1; a possible D gene is TRBD2 (5 bases). CDR3 length: 14 amino acids. V lost 4 bases, J lost 5 bases, and 12 bases lay in between. Germline CDR1 is SNHLY and CDR2 is FYNNEI. CDR3 in DNA: TGTGCCAGCAGTGTAACTAGAGGCCACAATGAGCAGTTCTTC. It specifies CASSVTRGHNEQFF.

This clone was found a few times. In the same sample, other DNA sequences code for this CDR3. This chain links TRBV27 with TRBJ1-2, with D tentatively TRBD1 (5 bases). Deletions cut 2 bases from V and 8 bases from J, with 12 bases between. This CDR3 contains 13 residues. In germline, CDR1 is MNHEY, CDR2 SMNVEV (reference sequence). The CDR3 bases are TGTGCCAGCAGTTTACAGGGCGGCCCAGGCTACACCTTC. This codes for CASSLQGGPGYTF.

The chain links TRBV11-2 to TRBJ1-3; TRBD1 might be the D (5 bases). Germline CDR1 SGHAT, CDR2 FQNNGV. CDR3 length equals 18 residues. Trimming removed 2 bases from V and 2 bases from J, with 19 bases in between. CDR3 sequence reads: CASSLTRGVLGPGNTIYF. CDR3 bases: TGTGCCAGCAGCTTAACGCGGGGGGTTCTAGGCCCTGGAAACACCATATATTTT.

The chain couples TRBV28 to TRBJ2-2; 15 nucleotides line up with TRBD2. J lost 3 bases, V lost 3 bases, and 11 bases had no gene match. This CDR3 spans 20 amino acids. The germline CDR1 and CDR2 sequences are MDHEN and SYDVKM. CDR3 DNA sequence: TGTGCCAGCAGTTTGCCGACTGGACTAGCGGGAGGGCTTGACACCGGGGAGCTGTTTTTT. Its protein product is CASSLPTGLAGGLDTGELFF.

V is TRBV6-5 and J is TRBJ1-2, with 8 nucleotides matching TRBD1. V shed 2 bases, J shed 2 bases, and the junction held 1 base outside the gene matches. CDR1 and CDR2 (germline): MNHEY, SVGAGI. This CDR3 has 14 residues. The CDR3 region is CASSYRQGNYGYTF. CDR3 nucleotides: TGTGCCAGCAGTTACAGACAGGGGAACTATGGCTACACCTTC.

This chain connects TRBV25-1 to TRBJ1-4; D is uncertain. The germline CDR1 and CDR2 sequences are MGHDK and SYGVNS. CDR3 length: 11 residues. Trimming took 2 bases from V and 8 from J, leaving 3 bases between them. The chain's CDR3 is CASSEGEKLFF. CDR3 sequence (DNA): TGTGCCAGCAGTGAAGGAGAAAAACTGTTTTTT.

The chain uses TRBV5-1 and TRBJ2-6; D not certain. Germline V lookup: CDR1 SGHRS, CDR2 YFSETQ. This CDR3 is 15 amino acids long. V was trimmed by 2 bases and J by 2 bases, leaving 8 bases between them. CDR3 sequence (DNA): TGCGCCAGCAGCTTTAATGGGCCTGGGGCCAACGTCCTGACTTTC. Translating gives CASSFNGPGANVLTF.

The V gene is TRBV9, the J gene TRBJ2-7; 9 bases agree with TRBD1. Germline lookup yields CDR1 SGDLS and CDR2 YYNGEE. V shed 0 bases and J 2 bases; nucleotides not matched to a gene: 0. This CDR3 region has 14 residues. For the CDR3, the DNA is TGTGCCAGCAGCGTAGGGGACAGGGCCTACGAGCAGTACTTC. It yields the protein CASSVGDRAYEQYF.

The rearrangement uses TRBV14 and TRBJ2-3; D is uncertain. This CDR3 has 13 amino acids. CDR1 is SGHDN, CDR2 FVKESK, per germline. V was shortened by 2 bases and J by 0 bases, with 3 bases between the two germline ends. CDR3 loop: CASSQPSTDTQYF. DNA of the CDR3: TGTGCCAGCAGCCAACCTAGCACAGATACGCAGTATTTT.

The V and J genes are TRBV4-1 and TRBJ1-1, with D unresolved. This CDR3 has 14 amino acids. Germline V gene lookup returns CDR1 MGHRA and CDR2 YSYEKL. Trimming pared 0 bases from V and 1 base from J, leaving 6 bases between. The CDR3 is CASSQDWGNTEAFF. The DNA for the CDR3 is TGCGCCAGCAGCCAAGATTGGGGGAACACTGAAGCTTTCTTT.

This clone was recorded a few times. The chain joins TRBV30 to TRBJ1-2, with D perhaps matching TRBD1 (6 bases). This CDR3 is built from 14 residues. The germline CDR1 and CDR2 sequences are GTSNPN and SVGIG (reference sequence). V was shortened by 2 bases and J by 4 bases, with 14 bases between the two germline ends. CDR3 sequence: CAWSYWGLGYGYTF. The CDR3 DNA is TGTGCCTGGAGTTATTGGGGGCTGGGCTATGGCTACACCTTC.

The chain joins TRBV6-5 to TRBJ2-5, with 8 bases aligning to TRBD1. This CDR3 comprises 13 residues. Looked up from germline, CDR1 is MNHEY and CDR2 is SVGAGI. The V gene end was trimmed by 8 bases and the J gene end by 7 bases; junction bases not matched to a gene: 9. The CDR3 spells CASRAGGRGTQYF. CDR3 nucleotides: TGTGCCAGCCGCGCAGGGGGCAGGGGGACCCAGTACTTC.

This clone was seen a handful of times. The chain combines TRBV6-6 with TRBJ2-7; 8 nucleotides line up with TRBD2. The V segment lost 4 bases and the J segment 1 base; nucleotides outside the gene matches: 6. The length of the CDR3 is 15 residues. Germline lookup yields CDR1 MNHNY and CDR2 SVGAGI (reference sequence). The CDR3 bases are TGTGCCAGCAGTTCTTCAGCGGGGGCATCCTACGAGCAGTACTTC. Protein product: CASSSSAGASYEQYF.

The count of this clone is one. The chain employs TRBV5-1 and TRBJ2-5, with 7 bases lining up with TRBD2. Looked up from germline, CDR1 is SGHRS and CDR2 is YFSETQ. The CDR3 totals 15 residues. V dropped 0 bases and J dropped 2; count of bases not matched to a gene: 4. The CDR3, as DNA: TGCGCCAGCAGCTTGGAGGTGGGAGGGCAAGAGACCCAGTACTTC. The encoded protein is CASSLEVGGQETQYF.